This T cell receptor beta chain emerged from a study of T cells in Graves' hyperthyroidism and ophthalmopathy. What was amplified from RNA transcripts were TCR beta CDR3 regions. The HTBI set primed first-round TCR CDR3 RT-PCR. TCRdb passed the multiplex PCR reads through MiXCR, listing each CDR3 protein once. The data contain more than 300,000 distinct CDR3 sequences, approximately 18% of them singletons. This clonotype occurred once. Its antigen is not identified. In germline, CDR1 is WSHSY, CDR2 SAAADI. The CDR3 runs to 14 residues. J gave up 6 bases and V 11 bases, and 5 bases lay outside the gene matches. Criteria for exclusion of patients were uncontrolled infection, other autoimmune disease, pregnancy or lactation. Diagnoses used clinical symptoms, serum thyroxine and TRAb, thyroid ultrasound and orbital computed tomography. Study-wide findings and caveats: The model anticipated ophthalmopathy a median about 7 months pre-onset. In the blood, most expanded thyroid clonotypes above 0.001 appeared as well.

The rearrangement joins TRBV10-2 to TRBJ2-2, with 14 positions matching TRBD2. The origin of this receptor is a man aged 18-30 years with Graves' ophthalmopathy. Sequencing was performed on blood. The CDR3 loop is CAVPGLAGAGELFF. In DNA form, the CDR3 reads TGCGCCGTACCGGGACTAGCGGGGGCCGGGGAGCTGTTTTTT.